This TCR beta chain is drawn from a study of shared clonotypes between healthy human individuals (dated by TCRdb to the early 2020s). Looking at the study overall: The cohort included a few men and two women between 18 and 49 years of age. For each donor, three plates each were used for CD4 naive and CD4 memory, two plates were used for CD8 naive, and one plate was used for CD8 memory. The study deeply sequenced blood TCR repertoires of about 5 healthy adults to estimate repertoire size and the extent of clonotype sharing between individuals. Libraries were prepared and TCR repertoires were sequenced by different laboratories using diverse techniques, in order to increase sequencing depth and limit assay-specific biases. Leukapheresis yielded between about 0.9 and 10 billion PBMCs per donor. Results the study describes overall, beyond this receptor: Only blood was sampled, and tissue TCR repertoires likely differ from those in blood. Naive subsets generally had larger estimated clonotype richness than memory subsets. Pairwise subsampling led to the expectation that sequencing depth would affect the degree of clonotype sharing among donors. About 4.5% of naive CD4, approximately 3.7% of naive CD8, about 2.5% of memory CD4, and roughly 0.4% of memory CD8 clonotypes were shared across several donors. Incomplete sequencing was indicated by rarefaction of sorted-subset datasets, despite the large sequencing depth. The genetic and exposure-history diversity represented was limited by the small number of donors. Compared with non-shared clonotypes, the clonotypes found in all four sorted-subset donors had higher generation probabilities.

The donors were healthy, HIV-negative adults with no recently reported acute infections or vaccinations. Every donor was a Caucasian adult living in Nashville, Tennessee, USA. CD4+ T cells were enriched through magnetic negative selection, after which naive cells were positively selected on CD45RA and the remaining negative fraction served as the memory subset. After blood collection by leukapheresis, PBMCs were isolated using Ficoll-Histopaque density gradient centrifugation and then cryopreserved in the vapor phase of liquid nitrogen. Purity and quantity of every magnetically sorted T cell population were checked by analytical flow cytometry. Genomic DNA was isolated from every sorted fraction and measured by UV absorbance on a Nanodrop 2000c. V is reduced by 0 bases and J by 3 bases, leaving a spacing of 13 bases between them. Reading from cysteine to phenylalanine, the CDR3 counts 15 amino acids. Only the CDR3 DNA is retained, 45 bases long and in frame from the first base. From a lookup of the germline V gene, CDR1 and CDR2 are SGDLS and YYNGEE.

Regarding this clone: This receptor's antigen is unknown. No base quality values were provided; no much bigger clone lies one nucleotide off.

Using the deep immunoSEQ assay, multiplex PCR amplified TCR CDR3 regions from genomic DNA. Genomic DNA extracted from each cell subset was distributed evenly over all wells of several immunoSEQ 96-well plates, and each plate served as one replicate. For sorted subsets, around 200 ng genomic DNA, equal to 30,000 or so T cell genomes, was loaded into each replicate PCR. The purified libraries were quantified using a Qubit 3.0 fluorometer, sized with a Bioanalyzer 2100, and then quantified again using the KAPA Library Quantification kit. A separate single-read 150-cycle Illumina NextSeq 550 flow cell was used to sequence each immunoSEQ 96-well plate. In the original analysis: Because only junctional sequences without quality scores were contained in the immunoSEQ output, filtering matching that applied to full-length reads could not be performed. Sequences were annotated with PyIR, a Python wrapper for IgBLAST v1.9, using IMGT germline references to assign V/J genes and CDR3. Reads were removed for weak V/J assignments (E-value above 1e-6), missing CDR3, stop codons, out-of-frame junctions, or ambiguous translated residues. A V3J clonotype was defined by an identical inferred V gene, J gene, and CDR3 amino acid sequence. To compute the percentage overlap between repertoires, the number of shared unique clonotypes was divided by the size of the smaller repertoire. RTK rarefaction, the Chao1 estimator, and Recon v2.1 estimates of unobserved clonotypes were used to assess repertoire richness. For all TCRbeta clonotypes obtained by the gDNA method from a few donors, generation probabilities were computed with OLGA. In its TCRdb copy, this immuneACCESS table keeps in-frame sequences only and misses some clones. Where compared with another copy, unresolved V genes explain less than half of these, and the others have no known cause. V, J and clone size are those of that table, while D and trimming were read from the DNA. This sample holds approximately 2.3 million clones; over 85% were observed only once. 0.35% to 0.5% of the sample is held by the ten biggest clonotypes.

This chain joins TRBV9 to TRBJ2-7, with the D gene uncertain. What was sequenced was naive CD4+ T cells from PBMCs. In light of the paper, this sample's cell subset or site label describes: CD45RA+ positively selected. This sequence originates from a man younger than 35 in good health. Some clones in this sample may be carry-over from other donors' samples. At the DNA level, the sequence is TGTGCCAGCAGCGTAGACGGAAGGGAAGGCTACGAGCAGTACTTC. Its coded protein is CASSVDGREGYEQYF.